Following are 24 T cell receptor beta chains from one sample sequenced in a study of Tregs in tolerant kidney transplant recipients. Only in-frame clones appear in the TCRdb table, and some are missing; sequencing was by immunoSEQ multiplex PCR. The sample lists under 90,000 clones; 75% to 95% were seen once. Recipients received nonmyeloablative bone marrow transplants from related graft donors, with transient mixed chimerism. The sequencing here drew on CD4+ T cells from blood (PBMCs), taken 24 months after the transplant. These receptors were collected from a human patient who received a combined kidney and bone marrow transplant. Some T cells could come from the graft donor.

The chain is built from TRBV15 and TRBJ2-1, with D possibly being TRBD2 (7 bases). Trimming took 0 bases from V and 7 from J, leaving 16 bases between them. The CDR3 totals 16 residues. Per germline, CDR1 LNHNV and CDR2 YYDKDF (reference sequence). CDR3 protein: CATSRDLGGDKNEQFF. The CDR3 DNA sequence: TGTGCCACCAGCAGAGATTTGGGAGGGGACAAGAATGAGCAGTTCTTC.

The chain is built from TRBV14 and TRBJ2-7, with D tentatively TRBD1 (6 bases). With 1 base removed from V and 3 bases from J, the gap between germline ends came to 19 bases. CDR1 is SGHDN and CDR2 is FVKESK in the germline V gene. The CDR3 consists of 17 residues. In DNA, the CDR3 is TGTGCCAGCAGCCAAGTAATTGGGGGCAGGGGAAGCTACGAGCAGTACTTC. It is translated as CASSQVIGGRGSYEQYF.

Only a few counts were recorded for this clone. This rearrangement joins TRBV19 to TRBJ1-5; D might be TRBD1 (5 bases). The germline CDR1 and CDR2 sequences are LNHDA and SQIVND (reference sequence). The CDR3 covers 16 residues. The V and J ends lost 7 bases and 0 bases respectively, with 16 bases between them. Here the CDR3 reads CASTSTAHYSNQPQHF. The CDR3 DNA reads TGTGCCAGTACATCGACAGCCCATTATAGCAATCAGCCCCAGCATTTT.

This clone appeared a single time. The V call is TRBV12-1, the J call TRBJ2-7; the table gives TRBD1 as D, unverified against the DNA. TRBV12-1 represents a pseudogene. The CDR3 contains 14 residues. The DNA for the CDR3 is TGTGCCAGCAGCTTTGTACAGGTGGGCTACGAGCAGTACTTC. This codes for CASSFVQVGYEQYF.

This sequence joins TRBV6-5 and TRBJ1-5; D gene ambiguous. The CDR3 extends over 14 amino acids. CDR1 and CDR2 from the germline V gene are MNHEY and SVGAGI. V lost 2 bases, J lost 3 bases, and 8 bases lay in between. The CDR3 region is CASSYGPNNQPQHF. The DNA for the CDR3 is TGTGCCAGCAGTTACGGCCCGAACAATCAGCCCCAGCATTTT.

The CDR3 DNA sequence: TGTGCCACCAGCACCGACAGGTTTAAAGAGACCCAGTACTTC. It translates to CATSTDRFKETQYF. The rearrangement joins TRBV15 to TRBJ2-5; perhaps TRBD1 as D (6 bases). V lost 4 bases and J lost 3, with 12 bases in between. The CDR3 covers 14 residues. Germline lookup yields CDR1 LNHNV and CDR2 YYDKDF (reference sequence).

This clone was detected a few times. The rearrangement uses TRBV28 and TRBJ1-4; 7 nucleotides match TRBD1. The CDR3 sequence is 21 residues long. The germline V gene encodes CDR1 MDHEN and CDR2 SYDVKM. The V gene end was trimmed by 0 bases and the J gene end by 5 bases; junction bases not matched to a gene: 21. The CDR3 sequence: CASSLWIFLGGQSRQNEKLFF. CDR3 nucleotide sequence: TGTGCCAGCAGTTTATGGATTTTTTTGGGGGGACAGTCACGTCAAAATGAAAAACTGTTTTTT.

The chain links TRBV15 to TRBJ1-1; a weak D match, TRBD1 (5 bases). The V gene lost 4 bases and the J gene lost 3 bases, with 18 bases spanning the gap. Germline CDR1 is LNHNV and CDR2 is YYDKDF (reference sequence). This CDR3 has 16 amino acids. The CDR3 loop reads CATSKPGRRRDTEAFF. The CDR3 DNA reads as TGTGCCACCAGCAAACCGGGGCGGAGGAGGGACACTGAAGCTTTCTTT.

The chain couples TRBV18 to TRBJ2-7, with D perhaps matching TRBD2 (7 bases). The CDR3 is 15 residues long. Trimming took 2 bases from V and 3 from J, leaving 14 bases between them. Per germline, CDR1 KGHSH and CDR2 LQKENI. The CDR3 coding sequence is TGTGCCAGCTCACCAGGGAGGGGGGGCTACTACGAGCAGTACTTC. Translated, it gives CASSPGRGGYYEQYF.

V is TRBV4-3 and J is TRBJ2-7, with D tentatively TRBD2 (6 bases). The CDR3 has 13 residues. V gave up 4 bases and J gave up 7 bases, with 14 bases separating them. Germline assignment: CDR1 LGHNA and CDR2 YSLEER. Here the CDR3 reads CASSPRSRGEQYF. The CDR3 DNA reads as TGCGCCAGCAGCCCCAGGTCCCGGGGGGAGCAGTACTTC.

The chain uses TRBV4-2 and TRBJ2-1, with TRBD1 matching 7 bases. The CDR3 sequence is 16 residues long. Per the germline V gene, CDR1 is LGHNA and CDR2 is YNFKEQ. V was pared by 1 base and J by 4 bases, with 7 bases of the junction left unmatched. The CDR3 nucleotides read TGTGCCAGCAGCCAAGTTAGGACAGGCCAATACAATGAGCAGTTCTTC. Translating gives CASSQVRTGQYNEQFF.

The chain uses TRBV29-1 and TRBJ2-3; the match to TRBD2 covers 7 bases. The CDR3 runs 15 residues. The germline V gene encodes CDR1 SQVTM and CDR2 ANQGSEA. With V trimmed by 5 bases and J by 0 bases, 8 bases remained unmatched. This CDR3 reads CSVHPSGGSTDTQYF. CDR3 nucleotides: TGCAGCGTTCACCCTAGCGGAGGTAGCACAGATACGCAGTATTTT.

Remarks on this clone: One junction end disagrees with the germline gene, perhaps due to a read error. The same CDR3 also results from other DNA sequences found in this sample. The chain links TRBV7-6 to TRBJ1-6; unclear D gene. The CDR3 covers 14 residues. Germline V CDR1 and CDR2: SGHVS, FNYEAQ. The CDR3 sequence: CASSLEGRYSPLHF. The CDR3 DNA is TGTGCCAGCAGCTTGGAGGGAAGATATTCCCCCCTCCACTTT. The whole variable domain, remainder taken from reference TRBV7-6 and TRBJ1-6, is GAGVSQSPRYKVTKRGQDVALRCDPISGHVSLYWYRQALGQGPEFLTYFNYEAQQDKSGLPNDRFSAERPEGSISTLTIQRTEQRDSAMYRCASSLEGRYSPLHFGNGTRLTVT.

CDR3: CASSWFGGTVYGYTF. The CDR3 DNA reads as TGTGCCAGTAGTTGGTTTGGCGGGACAGTCTATGGCTACACCTTC. The genes are TRBV19 and TRBJ1-2, with 7 bases lining up with TRBD1. Germline-derived CDR1 and CDR2 are LNHDA and SQIVND (reference sequence). The CDR3 has 15 residues. The trim removed 5 bases at V and 4 bases at J, leaving 10 bases unmatched.

The V gene is TRBV2, the J gene TRBJ2-7; 12 nucleotides line up with TRBD2. This CDR3 comprises 14 residues. J was trimmed by 5 bases and V by 8 bases; bases with no gene match: 7. Germline V gene data show CDR1 as SNHLY and CDR2 as FYNNEI. CDR3 nucleotide sequence: TGTGCCAGCGGCCCGGGACTAGCGGGCGACGAGCAGTACTTC. This encodes CASGPGLAGDEQYF.

The chain combines TRBV18 with TRBJ2-2; 7 nucleotides align to TRBD1. Germline assignment: CDR1 KGHSH and CDR2 LQKENI. This CDR3 spans 14 amino acids. Trimming cost V 6 bases and J 6 bases; bases outside gene matches: 7. The CDR3 spells CASSRQGSAGELFF. The DNA for the CDR3 is TGTGCCAGCTCCCGACAGGGCAGCGCCGGGGAGCTGTTTTTT.

This clone was seen a handful of times. The V gene is TRBV6-5, the J gene TRBJ1-1; 9 bases align to TRBD1. J lost 3 bases, V lost 1 base, and 0 bases had no gene match. The CDR3 runs to 14 residues. Germline CDR1 is MNHEY and CDR2 is SVGAGI. CDR3 amino acids: CASSYWTGDTEAFF. The CDR3 DNA follows: TGTGCCAGCAGTTACTGGACAGGGGACACTGAAGCTTTCTTT.

The gene calls are TRBV27 and TRBJ2-3; D not resolved. V lost 4 bases, J lost 1 base, and 9 bases lay in between. Per the germline V gene, CDR1 is MNHEY and CDR2 is SMNVEV (reference sequence). The CDR3 consists of 14 residues. Here the CDR3 DNA reads TGTGCCAGCAGTTCTTTGCGCGGCACAGATACGCAGTATTTT. This translates into CASSSLRGTDTQYF.

The rearrangement links TRBV6-6 to TRBJ2-1, with TRBD2 identical over 9 bases. Germline CDR1 and CDR2: MNHNY and SVGAGI (reference sequence). This CDR3 is built from 14 residues. Trimming took 7 bases from V and 9 from J; bases not matched to a gene: 10. Written as DNA, the CDR3 is TGTGCCAGCATGGGGCGGGAGGGCCGCAGTGAGCAGTTCTTC. Residues: CASMGREGRSEQFF.

The chain links TRBV4-2 to TRBJ1-5; no definite D call. The length of the CDR3 is 15 residues. V was clipped by 1 base and J by 4 bases, with 11 bases between them. CDR1 LGHNA and CDR2 YNFKEQ come from the germline V gene. As DNA, the CDR3 is TGTGCCAGCAGCCAAGTCCTGCGGTCGAATCAGCCCCAGCATTTT. Amino acids: CASSQVLRSNQPQHF.

A word on this clone: Germline and junction disagree at one end, which may indicate a read error. This rearrangement joins TRBV10-3 to TRBJ1-4; D might be TRBD1 (5 bases). Germline V CDR1 and CDR2: ENHRY, SYGVKD. The CDR3 is 15 residues long. The CDR3 loop reads CATSEPAGSKEKLFF. Here the CDR3 DNA reads TGTGCCACCAGTGAGCCCGCAGGGTCGAAGGAAAAACTGTTTTTT.

The chain couples TRBV5-1 to TRBJ2-7, with D perhaps matching TRBD1 (5 bases). The CDR3 is 12 residues long. Germline CDR1 and CDR2: SGHRS and YFSETQ. V was cut by 2 bases and J by 3 bases, with 6 bases left in between. The CDR3 here is CASSFGHYEQYF. The CDR3 DNA sequence: TGCGCCAGCAGCTTCGGACACTACGAGCAGTACTTC.

This clone was picked up one time. CDR3 coding DNA: TGTGCCACCTGCGCAGGGTTGAACACTGAAGCTTTCTTT. This sequence encodes CATCAGLNTEAFF. The V gene is TRBV6-1, the J gene TRBJ1-1, with a possible D match to TRBD1 (5 bases). This CDR3 spans 13 amino acids. Trimming removed 10 bases at V and 0 bases at J, with 12 bases between. Germline V gene data show CDR1 as MNHNS and CDR2 as SASEGT.

The chain is built from TRBV28 and TRBJ2-3, with 11 bases fitting TRBD2. Looked up from germline, CDR1 is MDHEN and CDR2 is SYDVKM. V lost 6 bases and J lost 6; bases outside the gene matches: 8. This CDR3 comprises 15 residues. The CDR3 loop reads CASRVSGGAWDTQYF. The CDR3 DNA reads as TGTGCCAGCAGAGTTAGCGGGGGGGCATGGGATACGCAGTATTTT.